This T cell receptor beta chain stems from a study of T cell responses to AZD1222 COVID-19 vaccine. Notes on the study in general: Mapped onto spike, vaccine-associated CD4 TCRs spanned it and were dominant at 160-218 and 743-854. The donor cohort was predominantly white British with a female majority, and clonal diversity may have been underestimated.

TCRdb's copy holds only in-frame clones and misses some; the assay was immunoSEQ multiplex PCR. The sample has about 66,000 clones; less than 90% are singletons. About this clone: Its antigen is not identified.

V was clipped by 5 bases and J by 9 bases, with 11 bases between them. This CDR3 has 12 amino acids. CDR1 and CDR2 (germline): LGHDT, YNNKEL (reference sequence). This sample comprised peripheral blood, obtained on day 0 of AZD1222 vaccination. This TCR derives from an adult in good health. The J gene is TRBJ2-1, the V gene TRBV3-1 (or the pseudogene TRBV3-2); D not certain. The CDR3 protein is CASSTQYGEQFF. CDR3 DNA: TGTGCCAGCAGCACCCAGTACGGTGAGCAGTTCTTC.